This record concerns one TCR beta chain sequence. These data belong to a study of blood T cell repertoires in COVID-19. Clones were read by immunoSEQ multiplex PCR, and TCRdb kept only the in-frame ones, dropping some. This table has more than 300,000 clones, roughly nine tenths appearing once. This CDR3 comprises 14 residues. Germline V gene lookup returns CDR1 SNHLY and CDR2 FYNNEI. V was pared by 4 bases and J by 10 bases, with 10 bases of the junction left unmatched. This clonotype was obtained from a woman in her thirties who had recovered from COVID-19. This chain uses TRBV2 with TRBJ1-2; 9 bases agree with TRBD1. Sequencing was performed on PBMCs or T cells enriched from blood (not recorded which). This chain's CDR3 is CASSGQGTGIAYTF. As DNA, the CDR3 is TGTGCCAGCAGTGGTCAGGGGACAGGGATTGCCTACACCTTC. The entire variable domain, with the rest obtained from reference TRBV2 and TRBJ1-2, is as follows: EPEVTQTPSHQVTQMGQEVILRCVPISNHLYFYWYRQILGQKVEFLVSFYNNEISEKSEIFDDQFSVERPDGSNFTLKIRSTKLEDSAMYFCASSGQGTGIAYTFGSGTRLTVV.